These 11 T cell receptor beta chains came from one sample sequenced in a study of beta chain features in type 1 diabetes. Investigators reverse transcribed all isolated RNA, so they sequenced expressed TCRB transcripts. Sequencing used immunoSEQ multiplex PCR; TCRdb keeps in-frame clones, though not all of them. The table shows more than 150,000 clones, with about 13% occurring only once. Sequenced sample: central memory CD4+ T cells from blood. Receptors were obtained from a woman younger than 35 in good health.

This sequence joins TRBV7-3 and TRBJ1-1, with D perhaps TRBD1 (6 bases). CDR3 length equals 12 residues. V was pared by 1 base and J by 8 bases, with 8 bases between. Germline V gene sequence: CDR1 SGHTA, CDR2 FQGTGA. CDR3 residues: CASSLIGTEAFF. CDR3 DNA sequence: TGTGCCAGCAGCTTAATCGGGACAGAAGCTTTCTTT.

This clone was observed a few times. The chain has TRBV7-9 and TRBJ2-3, with 8 bases matching TRBD2. The germline V gene has CDR1 SEHNR and CDR2 FQNEAQ (reference sequence). This CDR3 is built from 17 residues. J was trimmed by 2 bases and V by 2 bases; bases with no gene match: 9. The CDR3 loop is CASSLSPGGSNTDTQYF. CDR3 coding DNA: TGTGCCAGCAGCTTAAGCCCGGGAGGGTCGAACACAGATACGCAGTATTTT.

This clone came up many times. The chain employs TRBV6-5 and TRBJ1-1, with D unresolved. V lost 0 bases and J 1 base, leaving 6 bases between the germline ends. Looked up from germline, CDR1 is MNHEY and CDR2 is SVGAGI. The CDR3 length is 14 residues. CDR3 loop: CASSYSRQNTEAFF. The CDR3 nucleotides read TGTGCCAGCAGTTACTCACGACAGAACACTGAAGCTTTCTTT.

The chain carries TRBV28 and TRBJ2-5, with 8 nucleotides matching TRBD1. After removal of 10 bases from V and 5 bases from J, the junction contained 6 bases not matched to a gene. This CDR3 region has 12 residues. The V gene's germline CDR1 is MDHEN and CDR2 SYDVKM. The CDR3, as DNA: TGTGCCACCTCCAGGGGGCTGGAGACCCAGTACTTC. It is translated as CATSRGLETQYF.

There are a few counts of this clone. This sequence joins TRBV5-4 and TRBJ2-3; 9 positions agree with TRBD2. J was trimmed by 1 base and V by 4 bases; bases with no gene match: 7. The CDR3 runs 16 residues. Germline CDR1 is SGHNT and CDR2 is YYREEE (reference sequence). This CDR3 reads CASSAQRTSGTDTQYF. CDR3 DNA sequence: TGTGCCAGCAGCGCCCAACGGACTAGCGGCACAGATACGCAGTATTTT.

The table lists this clone with a few counts. The CDR3 loop reads CASSPPAGKFSEQYF. The DNA for the CDR3 is TGTGCCAGCTCACCACCGGCGGGAAAGTTCAGCGAGCAGTACTTC. The chain employs TRBV18 and TRBJ2-7, with a possible D match to TRBD2 (6 bases). Germline lookup yields CDR1 KGHSH and CDR2 LQKENI. Trimming stripped 0 bases from V and 6 bases from J, with 15 bases between. This CDR3 contains 15 residues.

This clone showed up many times. The chain recombines TRBV7-9 with TRBJ1-2; D possibly corresponds to TRBD1 (6 bases). This CDR3 is built from 12 residues. Between the trimmed V and J ends, which lost 3 bases and 13 bases, there was a span of 15 bases. Germline V CDR1 and CDR2: SEHNR, FQNEAQ (reference sequence). This CDR3 reads CASSLRDTSCTF. Written as DNA, the CDR3 is TGTGCCAGCAGCTTGAGGGACACCTCCTGCACCTTC.

The chain couples TRBV19 to TRBJ2-2; D perhaps matches TRBD1 (6 bases). There are 17 residues in the CDR3. CDR1 LNHDA and CDR2 SQIVND come from the germline V gene (reference sequence). The germline V and J ends were trimmed by 0 bases and 4 bases, with 15 bases remaining between them. In DNA, the CDR3 is TGTGCCAGTAGTATAGATCCCGGACAGAGATCCACCGGGGAGCTGTTTTTT. Its protein product is CASSIDPGQRSTGELFF.

This clone appeared a few times. V gene TRBV7-2 combines with J gene TRBJ2-6; D is ambiguous. There are 14 residues in the CDR3. V was shortened by 0 bases and J by 3 bases, with 3 bases between the two germline ends. Germline assignment: CDR1 SGHTA and CDR2 FQGNSA. The CDR3 nucleotides are TGTGCCAGCAGCTTAGCGTATGGGGCCAACGTCCTGACTTTC. Amino acids: CASSLAYGANVLTF.

This clone was detected a few times. The rearrangement uses TRBV29-1 and TRBJ2-7; a weak D match, TRBD2 (6 bases). This CDR3 region has 14 residues. V lost 4 bases and J lost 0, with 13 bases in between. From germline, CDR1 is SQVTM and CDR2 ANQGSEA. In DNA form, the CDR3 reads TGCAGCGTTGTAAAGCGGGCAGACTCCTACGAGCAGTACTTC. It yields the protein CSVVKRADSYEQYF.

This clone was seen more than once but under ten times. J is TRBJ2-1 and V is TRBV7-9, with TRBD2 matching over 12 bases. The CDR3 covers 16 residues. The V segment lost 0 bases and the J segment 8 bases; nucleotides outside the gene matches: 5. Germline lookup yields CDR1 SEHNR and CDR2 FQNEAQ (reference sequence). Here the CDR3 reads CASSLATSGRKDEQFF. For the CDR3, the DNA is TGTGCCAGCAGCTTAGCAACTAGCGGGAGGAAAGATGAGCAGTTCTTC.